Each of the 21 T cell receptor beta chains below was sequenced from the same sample in a study of vaccination and CD4 T cells after COVID-19. Antigens of these TCRs are unknown. Treatment denoted: roughly ten-day PBMC culture with coronavirus spike peptide pools or control peptides (ViraFEST assay). Oncomine TCR Beta short-read sequencing was applied to DNA from cultured CD4+ T cells. TCRdb re-called the PCR reads with MiXCR, one entry per CDR3 protein. The sample carries under 20,000 distinct CDR3 sequences, roughly 55% recorded once. Sequencing used CD4+ T cells from blood, cultured in vitro, obtained after SARS-CoV-2 vaccination. Receptors were obtained from a human donor who had recovered from COVID-19.

The rearrangement joins TRBV5-1 to TRBJ2-7, with TRBD2 matching 12 bases. This CDR3 contains 14 residues. CDR1 is SGHRS, CDR2 YFSETQ, per germline. Unmatched junction bases numbered 2, after V lost 3 bases and J lost 4 bases. The CDR3 DNA reads TGCGCCAGCAGCTATGGACTAGCGGGGTACGAGCAGTACTTC. Protein: CASSYGLAGYEQYF.

The chain is built from TRBV27 and TRBJ2-1; the D is unclear. This CDR3 comprises 13 residues. The V and J ends lost 6 bases and 0 bases respectively, with 6 bases between them. From germline, CDR1 is MNHEY and CDR2 SMNVEV (reference sequence). The CDR3 reads CASRQSSYNEQFF. The CDR3 DNA reads TGTGCCAGCAGACAGAGCTCCTACAATGAGCAGTTCTTC.

The CDR3 spells CASSRQGANEAFF. The CDR3 DNA follows: TGTGCCAGCAGTAGACAGGGGGCGAATGAAGCTTTCTTT. The rearrangement uses TRBV12-3 or TRBV12-4 and TRBJ1-1; TRBD1 agrees at 10 bases. This CDR3 comprises 13 residues. J gave up 7 bases and V 5 bases, and 4 bases lay outside the gene matches.

The V and J genes are TRBV6-1 and TRBJ1-2; perhaps TRBD1 as D (6 bases). There are 13 residues in the CDR3. Deletions cut 7 bases from V and 3 bases from J, with 12 bases between. CDR1 and CDR2 (germline): MNHNS, SASEGT. The CDR3 sequence is CASKRGADYGYTF. The CDR3 bases are TGTGCCAGCAAAAGGGGGGCTGACTATGGCTACACCTTC.

This rearrangement joins TRBV20-1 to TRBJ2-5; 14 bases fit TRBD2. After removal of 5 bases from V and 5 bases from J, the junction contained 7 bases not matched to a gene. From germline, CDR1 is DFQATT and CDR2 SNEGSKA (reference sequence). This CDR3 is built from 15 residues. CDR3 sequence: CSAAGTSGSTETQYF. The CDR3 nucleotides are TGCAGTGCTGCCGGGACTAGCGGGAGTACCGAGACCCAGTACTTC.

The rearrangement joins TRBV2 to TRBJ2-2; no clear D. The germline V gene has CDR1 SNHLY and CDR2 FYNNEI. The CDR3 spans 13 residues. Trimming left V 7 bases short and J 6 bases short, with 12 bases between. The CDR3 sequence: CASTLKAPGELFF. DNA for the CDR3: TGTGCCAGCACTCTAAAGGCGCCCGGGGAGCTGTTTTTT.

The chain is built from TRBV7-3 and TRBJ2-6, with D possibly TRBD1 on 6 matching bases. The V gene lost 5 bases and the J gene lost 4 bases, with 21 bases spanning the gap. In germline, CDR1 is SGHTA, CDR2 FQGTGA. The CDR3 length is 18 residues. In nucleotides, the CDR3 is TGTGCCAGCAGCGTGGGGGCAGGAGGATCTCTGGGGGCCAACGTCCTGACTTTC. Encoded protein: CASSVGAGGSLGANVLTF.

The V gene is TRBV11-2, the J gene TRBJ2-7; D ambiguous. This CDR3 comprises 15 residues. V was clipped by 5 bases and J by 0 bases, with 14 bases between them. Germline CDR1 SGHAT, CDR2 FQNNGV. CDR3 amino acids: CASSTPRRVSYEQYF. The CDR3 DNA is TGTGCCAGCAGCACCCCCCGTCGGGTCTCCTACGAGCAGTACTTC.

This clonotype was detected a few times. The genes are TRBV20-1 and TRBJ1-6; TRBD1 matches at 7 bases. Germline CDR1 DFQATT, CDR2 SNEGSKA (reference sequence). After removal of 3 bases from V and 3 bases from J, the junction contained 5 bases not matched to a gene. The CDR3 is 15 amino acids. CDR3 nucleotides: TGCAGTGCTAGGACAACAGGGGTCTATAATTCACCCCTCCACTTT. It specifies CSARTTGVYNSPLHF.

The chain carries TRBV15 and TRBJ1-6, with D unresolved. Germline V lookup: CDR1 LNHNV, CDR2 YYDKDF (reference sequence). The CDR3 sequence is 14 residues long. Trimming removed 8 bases from V and 2 bases from J, with 10 bases in between. CDR3 region: CATLMPPYNSPLHF. The CDR3 DNA sequence: TGTGCCACCCTCATGCCCCCCTATAATTCACCCCTCCACTTT. The whole variable domain, remainder taken from reference TRBV15 and TRBJ1-6, is DAMVIQNPRYQVTQFGKPVTLSCSQTLNHNVMYWYQQKSSQAPKLLFHYYDKDFNNEADTPDNFQSRRPNTSFCFLDIRSPGLGDTAMYLCATLMPPYNSPLHFGNGTRLTVT.

This clonotype was seen more than once but under ten times. The chain carries TRBV7-9 and TRBJ1-6; D is possibly TRBD1 (6 bases). The CDR3 is made up of 14 amino acids. Germline V gives CDR1 SEHNR, CDR2 FQNEAQ (reference sequence). Deletions cut 3 bases from V and 9 bases from J, with 12 bases between. The CDR3 here is CASSLGGSGSPLHF. The CDR3 nucleotides read TGTGCCAGCAGCTTGGGGGGCTCAGGTTCACCCCTCCACTTT.

This sequence joins TRBV20-1 and TRBJ2-1; D may be TRBD2 (6 bases). The V end lost 3 bases, the J end lost 2 bases, and 23 bases lay between the germline ends. Germline CDR1 is DFQATT and CDR2 is SNEGSKA (reference sequence). CDR3 length: 18 residues. For the CDR3, the DNA is TGCAGTGCTAGCGATAAACGCCCTAGCGTAAGGACCTACAATGAGCAGTTCTTC. Its translation is CSASDKRPSVRTYNEQFF.

The genes are TRBV6-5 and TRBJ1-1; D is unclear. This CDR3 has 14 amino acids. Trimming removed 0 bases from V and 5 bases from J, with 10 bases in between. Germline assignment: CDR1 MNHEY and CDR2 SVGAGI. The CDR3 DNA reads as TGTGCCAGCAGTTACTCAGGGTTTGGGACTGAAGCTTTCTTT. The encoded protein is CASSYSGFGTEAFF.

V gene TRBV7-9 combines with J gene TRBJ1-2; perhaps TRBD1 as D (6 bases). V was pared by 3 bases and J by 5 bases, with 10 bases between. This CDR3 is 13 amino acids long. Germline V lookup: CDR1 SEHNR, CDR2 FQNEAQ (reference sequence). The CDR3 region is CASSLGGKYGYTF. The DNA for the CDR3 is TGTGCCAGCAGCTTGGGGGGCAAATATGGCTACACCTTC.

This clonotype was found a few times. The gene calls are TRBV2 and TRBJ2-3, with D possibly matching TRBD2 (6 bases). The CDR3 spans 12 residues. In germline, CDR1 is SNHLY, CDR2 FYNNEI. V dropped 3 bases and J dropped 5 bases, with 6 bases sitting between them. The CDR3, as DNA: TGTGCCAGCAGTGAGGGAGGAGATACGCAGTATTTT. Translation: CASSEGGDTQYF.

The chain has TRBV6-2 or TRBV6-3 and TRBJ2-4; perhaps TRBD1 as D (5 bases). TRBJ2-5 explains the end of the DNA better; the J call may be wrong. This CDR3 has 14 amino acids. Germline CDR1 reads MNHEY; CDR2 reads SVGEGT. CDR3 bases: TGTGCCAGCAGCCCGACTGGGGCCCCAGAGACCCAGTACTTC. Its translation is CASSPTGAPETQYF.

This chain links TRBV4-1 with TRBJ1-1; weak D call: TRBD1 (6 bases). V was pared by 0 bases and J by 9 bases, with 17 bases between. CDR3 length equals 15 residues. CDR1 is MGHRA, CDR2 YSYEKL, per germline. The DNA for the CDR3 is TGCGCCAGCAGCCAAGAAGGCAGGGGAAGTGGAAAAGCTTTCTTT. Amino acids: CASSQEGRGSGKAFF.

This chain uses TRBV5-6 with TRBJ1-2, with D maybe TRBD1 (5 bases). Looked up from germline, CDR1 is SGHDT and CDR2 is YYEEEE. There are 15 residues in the CDR3. V was shortened by 3 bases and J by 4 bases, with 16 bases between the two germline ends. CDR3 sequence: CASSSIRQFSYGYTF. CDR3 nucleotide sequence: TGTGCCAGCAGCTCAATTCGACAGTTTTCCTATGGCTACACCTTC.

This chain links TRBV7-2 with TRBJ2-1; 7 bases are a match to TRBD2. J gave up 6 bases and V 3 bases, and 2 bases lay outside the gene matches. The CDR3 contains 13 residues. Germline V gene lookup returns CDR1 SGHTA and CDR2 FQGNSA. In DNA, the CDR3 is TGTGCCAGCAGCTTTTCGGGGGGCAATGAGCAGTTCTTC. Amino acid sequence: CASSFSGGNEQFF.

The rearrangement joins TRBV7-3 to TRBJ2-6; D remains unclear. The CDR3 covers 14 residues. With 0 bases removed from V and 2 bases from J, the gap between germline ends came to 2 bases. Germline CDR1 and CDR2: SGHTA and FQGTGA. The CDR3 DNA reads as TGTGCCAGCAGCTTAACGCCTGGGGCCAACGTCCTGACTTTC. Residues: CASSLTPGANVLTF.

V is TRBV6-2 or TRBV6-3 and J is TRBJ1-1, with D unclear. There are 13 residues in the CDR3. Trimming took 3 bases from V and 1 from J, leaving 6 bases between them. Germline CDR1 is MNHEY and CDR2 is SVGEGT. The CDR3 DNA follows: TGTGCCAGCAGTTATATGGGGAACACTGAAGCTTTCTTT. This translates into CASSYMGNTEAFF.